The 9 T cell receptor beta chains presented below share a single source sample, sequenced in a study of blood T cell repertoires in COVID-19. Sequencing was performed with immunoSEQ multiplex PCR; in TCRdb, only in-frame clones are kept and a portion is missing. The data show some 220,000 clones, around 81% seen once. The source material was peripheral blood. The receptors shown here come from a woman between 65 and 79 years old with acute or convalescent COVID-19.

This chain joins TRBV10-2 and TRBJ2-7; D ambiguous. The V gene lost 1 base and the J gene lost 9 bases, with 13 bases spanning the gap. The CDR3 covers 13 residues. CDR1 is WSHSY, CDR2 SAAADI, per germline. The CDR3, as DNA: TGCGCCAGCAGTGAGTTTGCCGGAGAAGGGCAGTACTTC. Residues: CASSEFAGEGQYF.

J is TRBJ1-2 and V is TRBV15; D may be TRBD1 (5 bases). The V and J ends lost 7 bases and 6 bases respectively, with 27 bases between them. Germline V gene lookup returns CDR1 LNHNV and CDR2 YYDKDF (reference sequence). This CDR3 has 17 amino acids. CDR3 loop: CATKSIGAASIMDGYTF. As DNA, the CDR3 is TGTGCCACCAAGTCGATAGGGGCGGCCAGCATCATGGATGGCTACACCTTC. The full variable domain, its missing parts supplied by reference TRBV15 and TRBJ1-2, is DAMVIQNPRYQVTQFGKPVTLSCSQTLNHNVMYWYQQKSSQAPKLLFHYYDKDFNNEADTPDNFQSRRPNTSFCFLDIRSPGLGDTAMYLCATKSIGAASIMDGYTFGSGTRLTVV.

This clone was counted once. The chain links TRBV6-5 to TRBJ2-2, with 7 bases fitting TRBD1. Losses at the gene ends were 9 bases for V and 4 bases for J; bases not matched to a gene: 5. Germline assignment: CDR1 MNHEY and CDR2 SVGAGI. The CDR3 sequence is 13 residues long. The CDR3 reads CASKQGSTGELFF. The CDR3, as DNA: TGTGCCAGTAAACAGGGGTCCACCGGGGAGCTGTTTTTT.

This clone was observed a handful of times. The rearrangement uses TRBV6-5 and TRBJ2-7; tentative D call: TRBD1 (6 bases). There are 15 residues in the CDR3. V lost 5 bases to trimming and J lost 0 bases, with 14 bases between them. Germline lookup yields CDR1 MNHEY and CDR2 SVGAGI. The CDR3 nucleotides are TGTGCCAGCAGTCTCCGGGCAGGGGCCTCCTACGAGCAGTACTTC. Translation: CASSLRAGASYEQYF.

The V gene is TRBV30, the J gene TRBJ2-2; no firm D call. Looked up from germline, CDR1 is GTSNPN and CDR2 is SVGIG (reference sequence). CDR3 length: 14 amino acids. Trimming shortened V by 1 base and J by 5 bases, and 11 bases separated the two germline ends. CDR3 residues: CAWSAVRPTGELFF. The CDR3 DNA follows: TGTGCCTGGAGTGCCGTGAGGCCTACCGGGGAGCTGTTTTTT.

The CDR3, as DNA: TGTGCCAGCAGTCCCCCCAGGACAGAGGTCTATGGCTACACCTTC. It is translated as CASSPPRTEVYGYTF. This chain connects TRBV6-5 to TRBJ1-2; D is possibly TRBD1 (6 bases). The ends were cut back, 5 bases at V and 4 bases at J, with 17 bases in the middle. The germline V gene has CDR1 MNHEY and CDR2 SVGAGI. This CDR3 comprises 15 residues.

V usage is TRBV3-1 (or the pseudogene TRBV3-2) and J usage is TRBJ1-1; the D gene is possibly TRBD1 (5 bases). CDR1 is LGHDT, CDR2 YNNKEL, per germline (reference sequence). There are 13 residues in the CDR3. V lost 5 bases to trimming and J lost 2 bases, with 9 bases between them. The CDR3 nucleotides read TGTGCCAGCAGCAAGGGGAAAAACACTGAAGCTTTCTTT. Translated: CASSKGKNTEAFF.

The chain uses TRBV6-1 and TRBJ2-2; a weak D match, TRBD1 (7 bases). This CDR3 comprises 17 residues. Germline lookup yields CDR1 MNHNS and CDR2 SASEGT. Trimming stripped 0 bases from V and 4 bases from J, with 15 bases between. The CDR3 DNA follows: TGTGCCAGCAGTGAAGCAAGGCGGCAGGGGGGCACCGGGGAGCTGTTTTTT. Its translation is CASSEARRQGGTGELFF.

This rearrangement joins TRBV19 to TRBJ2-5; TRBD1 is a possible D gene (5 bases). Deletions cut 6 bases from V and 3 bases from J, with 8 bases between. Germline-derived CDR1 and CDR2 are LNHDA and SQIVND (reference sequence). The length of the CDR3 is 12 residues. The CDR3 DNA follows: TGTGCCAGTAGGGACATGGAAGAGACCCAGTACTTC. Translation gives CASRDMEETQYF.